This TCR beta chain comes out of a study of TIL therapy for anti-PD-1-resistant metastatic lung cancer. Trimming took 7 bases from V and 7 from J, leaving 17 bases between them. Germline CDR1 ENHRY, CDR2 SYGVKD. The CDR3 contains 13 residues. The libraries were made with immunoSEQ v3. Generated by immunoSEQ multiplex PCR, the TCRdb table keeps only in-frame clones and is missing some. The profile shows about 43,000 clones, about 80% of them singletons. Time point of the sample: pre-treatment sample, taken before nivolumab and TIL therapy. The sequence came from a man aged 65-85 years with non-small cell lung cancer. The sequencing here drew on blood, taken at baseline. V is TRBV10-3 and J is TRBJ2-7; possibly TRBD1 for D (8 bases). In nucleotides, the CDR3 is TGTGCCATCACCGAGGAACAGGGGGGGGAGCAGTACTTC. It encodes CAITEEQGGEQYF.